The 22 T cell receptor beta chains listed next were all sequenced from one sample in a study of blood T cell repertoires in COVID-19. This table comes from immunoSEQ multiplex PCR, and its TCRdb copy is limited to in-frame clones, with some not included. The sample includes roughly 25,000 clones, around two thirds of them seen just once. Sequenced sample: peripheral blood. The receptor set was obtained from a man aged 55 to 70 with active or convalescent COVID-19.

In its sample, this clone ranks as medium-sized. The chain joins TRBV5-6 to TRBJ2-4, with TRBD1 matching 7 bases. The ends lost 4 bases at V and 4 bases at J; junction bases unmatched: 8. The CDR3 runs 15 residues. Germline V CDR1 and CDR2: SGHDT, YYEEEE. CDR3 DNA: TGTGCCAGCAGCGGGCCCGGGACAGCAAAAAACATTCAGTACTTC. Residues: CASSGPGTAKNIQYF.

This clone was observed a single time. V is TRBV7-8 and J is TRBJ2-2; D remains ambiguous. V shed 5 bases and J shed 0 bases, with 10 bases lying between them. The CDR3 consists of 15 residues. Germline values: CDR1 SGHVS, CDR2 FQNEAQ. The CDR3 coding sequence is TGTGCCAGCAGCCCCTACCTTCCGAACACCGGGGAGCTGTTTTTT. This gives the protein CASSPYLPNTGELFF.

This clone was counted a few times. J is TRBJ1-1 and V is TRBV11-2; D gene unclear. The CDR3 consists of 15 residues. Germline V lookup: CDR1 SGHAT, CDR2 FQNNGV. V gave up 2 bases and J gave up 0 bases, with 10 bases separating them. CDR3 sequence: CASSLSGRMNTEAFF. The CDR3 DNA is TGTGCCAGCAGCTTAAGTGGCAGGATGAACACTGAAGCTTTCTTT. Full variable domain (remainder filled in from reference TRBV11-2 and TRBJ1-1): EAGVAQSPRYKIIEKRQSVAFWCNPISGHATLYWYQQILGQGPKLLIQFQNNGVVDDSQLPKDRFSAERLKGVDSTLKIQPAKLEDSAVYLCASSLSGRMNTEAFFGQGTRLTVV.

V and J are TRBV3-1 (or the pseudogene TRBV3-2) and TRBJ1-2, with D possibly matching TRBD1 (5 bases). The length of the CDR3 is 14 residues. The germline V and J ends were trimmed by 1 base and 3 bases, with 9 bases remaining between them. Germline V gene data show CDR1 as LGHDT and CDR2 as YNNKEL (reference sequence). The CDR3 DNA follows: TGTGCCAGCAGCCAAGGCGGCAGGGACTATGGCTACACCTTC. It yields the protein CASSQGGRDYGYTF.

The chain recombines TRBV28 with TRBJ1-2; possible D gene TRBD1, 6 bases. The V and J ends lost 1 base and 7 bases respectively, with 10 bases between them. The germline V gene has CDR1 MDHEN and CDR2 SYDVKM. The CDR3 has 13 amino acids. Written as DNA, the CDR3 is TGTGCCAGCAGTTTATACAGGGCAAGTGGCTACACCTTC. This translates into CASSLYRASGYTF.

The table lists this clone with a few counts. V gene TRBV28 combines with J gene TRBJ2-5; 14 bases are a match to TRBD2. The germline V gene encodes CDR1 MDHEN and CDR2 SYDVKM. The J segment lost 5 bases and the V segment lost 3 bases, leaving 11 bases of the junction unmatched. The CDR3 sequence is 18 residues long. The CDR3, as DNA: TGTGCCAGCAGTTTCGGGCGACTAGCGGGAGGGCTTGGTGAGACCCAGTACTTC. Amino acids: CASSFGRLAGGLGETQYF.

J is TRBJ1-1 and V is TRBV5-4; D remains unclear. V dropped 2 bases and J dropped 0 bases, with 8 bases sitting between them. Germline CDR1 is SGHNT and CDR2 is YYREEE (reference sequence). CDR3 length: 14 amino acids. The CDR3 protein is CASSFEEMNTEAFF. In DNA, the CDR3 is TGTGCCAGCAGCTTCGAGGAGATGAACACTGAAGCTTTCTTT.

This clone was observed a few times. V usage is TRBV5-6 and J usage is TRBJ2-7; 7 bases align to TRBD1. The germline CDR1 and CDR2 sequences are SGHDT and YYEEEE. The CDR3 covers 14 residues. Trimming took 0 bases from V and 5 from J; bases not matched to a gene: 5. The CDR3 here is CASSLATGFHEQYF. The CDR3 DNA reads TGTGCCAGCAGCTTGGCGACAGGGTTCCACGAGCAGTACTTC.

The rearrangement uses TRBV25-1 and TRBJ1-2; 8 bases align to TRBD1. CDR3 length: 16 amino acids. V was pared by 5 bases and J by 6 bases, with 14 bases of the junction left unmatched. The V gene's germline CDR1 is MGHDK and CDR2 SYGVNS. As DNA, the CDR3 is TGTGCCAGCAGTTCCGCCCTGGTCGCAGGGGGCGATGGCTACACCTTC. It codes for CASSSALVAGGDGYTF.

V gene TRBV7-3 combines with J gene TRBJ1-1, with D unclear. Trimming removed 2 bases from V and 1 base from J, with 5 bases in between. Germline CDR1 is SGHTA and CDR2 is FQGTGA. The CDR3 is 13 residues long. CDR3 amino acids: CASSLQENTEAFF. Written as DNA, the CDR3 is TGTGCCAGCAGCTTACAGGAGAACACTGAAGCTTTCTTT.

The J gene is TRBJ1-2, the V gene TRBV6-5, with D maybe TRBD1 (5 bases). This CDR3 has 13 amino acids. Germline V lookup: CDR1 MNHEY, CDR2 SVGAGI. Between the trimmed V and J ends, which lost 2 bases and 8 bases, there was a span of 12 bases. CDR3 coding DNA: TGTGCCAGCAGTTACGAAGACAGAGACGGCTACACCTTC. Translation: CASSYEDRDGYTF.

This clone showed up just a few times. The chain employs TRBV15 and TRBJ2-2; no clear D gene. Germline assignment: CDR1 LNHNV and CDR2 YYDKDF (reference sequence). V was trimmed by 1 base and J by 2 bases, leaving 8 bases between them. The CDR3 sequence is 15 residues long. CDR3 amino acids: CATSRGRHNTGELFF. As DNA, the CDR3 is TGTGCCACCAGCAGAGGGCGACATAACACCGGGGAGCTGTTTTTT.

The chain has TRBV7-2 and TRBJ1-4; 7 bases are a match to TRBD1. This CDR3 has 14 amino acids. The J segment lost 8 bases and the V segment lost 5 bases, leaving 8 bases of the junction unmatched. The germline gives CDR1 SGHTA, CDR2 FQGNSA. CDR3 sequence (DNA): TGTGCCAGCAGCCCAGGGGGTTTTTGGGAAAAACTGTTTTTT. Protein: CASSPGGFWEKLFF.

This chain's CDR3 is CSVEVGGGAARQQFF. The CDR3 DNA reads as TGCAGCGTTGAAGTTGGCGGGGGGGCCGCCCGTCAACAGTTCTTC. This chain joins TRBV29-1 and TRBJ2-1; TRBD2 matches at 9 bases. Germline V CDR1 and CDR2: SQVTM, ANQGSEA. With 1 base clipped from V and 13 bases from J, the junction kept 14 bases outside the gene matches. The CDR3 spans 15 residues.

The chain carries TRBV24-1 and TRBJ2-2, with 10 bases lining up with TRBD2. V trimming: 8 bases; J trimming: 5 bases; junction bases outside the gene matches: 4. Per germline, CDR1 KGHDR and CDR2 SFDVKD. The CDR3 is made up of 14 amino acids. CDR3 sequence (DNA): TGTGCCACCAAAGCGGGAGGGGGTACCGGGGAGCTGTTTTTT. Protein sequence: CATKAGGGTGELFF.

This clone is categorized as medium-sized. The chain uses TRBV6-4 and TRBJ2-3; 12 positions agree with TRBD2. This CDR3 contains 14 residues. V was clipped by 4 bases and J by 4 bases; unmatched bases: 0. Germline CDR1 is MRHNA and CDR2 is SNTAGT. CDR3 sequence (DNA): TGTGCCAGCAGTGCTAGCGGGGGGGCAGATACGCAGTATTTT. Its translation is CASSASGGADTQYF.

V gene TRBV19 combines with J gene TRBJ1-1, with D hard to call. The CDR3 is 11 residues long. The V end lost 4 bases, the J end lost 8 bases, and 8 bases lay between the germline ends. The germline V gene has CDR1 LNHDA and CDR2 SQIVND (reference sequence). CDR3 nucleotide sequence: TGTGCCAGTAGTAGAGGTGTAGAAGCTTTCTTT. Translating it yields CASSRGVEAFF.

This clone was seen a single time. The chain carries TRBV9 and TRBJ1-1; 7 bases are shared with TRBD1. The V gene's germline CDR1 is SGDLS and CDR2 YYNGEE. V lost 0 bases, J lost 1 base, and 0 bases stayed unmatched. This CDR3 is built from 14 residues. CDR3 DNA sequence: TGTGCCAGCAGCGTAGGGACAGGGAACACTGAAGCTTTCTTT. Amino acids: CASSVGTGNTEAFF.

This sequence joins TRBV3-1 (or the pseudogene TRBV3-2) and TRBJ2-7; the match to TRBD1 covers 8 bases. Germline V gives CDR1 LGHDT, CDR2 YNNKEL (reference sequence). The length of the CDR3 is 17 residues. Germline trimming cut 2 bases from V and 4 bases from J; bases unmatched to any gene: 13. CDR3 sequence reads: CASSQLSGQASPYEQYF. As DNA, the CDR3 is TGTGCCAGCAGCCAACTCTCGGGACAGGCTTCTCCGTACGAGCAGTACTTC.

J is TRBJ2-7 and V is TRBV5-1; 7 bases fit TRBD1. This CDR3 region has 14 residues. With 0 bases clipped from V and 4 bases from J, the junction kept 4 bases outside the gene matches. Germline CDR1 reads SGHRS; CDR2 reads YFSETQ. The CDR3 coding sequence is TGCGCCAGCAGCTTGGGGACAGGATTTTACGAGCAGTACTTC. This encodes CASSLGTGFYEQYF.

This chain uses TRBV19 with TRBJ2-5; D unclear. The CDR3 contains 15 residues. V was pared by 4 bases and J by 2 bases, with 14 bases between. The germline V gene has CDR1 LNHDA and CDR2 SQIVND (reference sequence). The CDR3 spells CASSTRVAPQETQYF. The CDR3 region has the DNA TGTGCCAGTAGTACCCGTGTAGCTCCTCAAGAGACCCAGTACTTC.

The chain has TRBV7-9 and TRBJ2-3; D is possibly TRBD2 (6 bases). Trimming took 2 bases from V and 4 from J, leaving 16 bases between them. The germline V gene encodes CDR1 SEHNR and CDR2 FQNEAQ (reference sequence). The CDR3 totals 16 residues. The CDR3 protein is CASSLYETRGSDTQYF. The DNA of the CDR3 is TGTGCCAGCAGCTTATACGAGACTAGAGGGTCAGATACGCAGTATTTT.